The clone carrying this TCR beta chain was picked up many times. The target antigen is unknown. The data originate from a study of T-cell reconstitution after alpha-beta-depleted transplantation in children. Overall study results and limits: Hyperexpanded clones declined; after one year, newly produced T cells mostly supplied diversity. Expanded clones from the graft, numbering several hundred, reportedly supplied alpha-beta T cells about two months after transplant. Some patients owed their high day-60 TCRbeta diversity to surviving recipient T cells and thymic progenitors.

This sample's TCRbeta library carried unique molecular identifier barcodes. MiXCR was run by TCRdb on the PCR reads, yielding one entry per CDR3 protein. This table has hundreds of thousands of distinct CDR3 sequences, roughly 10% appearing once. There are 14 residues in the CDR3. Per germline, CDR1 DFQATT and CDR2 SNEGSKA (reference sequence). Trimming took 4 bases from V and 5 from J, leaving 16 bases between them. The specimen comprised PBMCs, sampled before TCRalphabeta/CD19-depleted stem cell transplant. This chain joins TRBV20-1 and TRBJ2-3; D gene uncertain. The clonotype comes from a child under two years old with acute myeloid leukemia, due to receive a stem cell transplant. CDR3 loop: CSATNPLSVDTQYF. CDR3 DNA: TGCAGTGCTACGAACCCCCTAAGCGTAGATACGCAGTATTTT.